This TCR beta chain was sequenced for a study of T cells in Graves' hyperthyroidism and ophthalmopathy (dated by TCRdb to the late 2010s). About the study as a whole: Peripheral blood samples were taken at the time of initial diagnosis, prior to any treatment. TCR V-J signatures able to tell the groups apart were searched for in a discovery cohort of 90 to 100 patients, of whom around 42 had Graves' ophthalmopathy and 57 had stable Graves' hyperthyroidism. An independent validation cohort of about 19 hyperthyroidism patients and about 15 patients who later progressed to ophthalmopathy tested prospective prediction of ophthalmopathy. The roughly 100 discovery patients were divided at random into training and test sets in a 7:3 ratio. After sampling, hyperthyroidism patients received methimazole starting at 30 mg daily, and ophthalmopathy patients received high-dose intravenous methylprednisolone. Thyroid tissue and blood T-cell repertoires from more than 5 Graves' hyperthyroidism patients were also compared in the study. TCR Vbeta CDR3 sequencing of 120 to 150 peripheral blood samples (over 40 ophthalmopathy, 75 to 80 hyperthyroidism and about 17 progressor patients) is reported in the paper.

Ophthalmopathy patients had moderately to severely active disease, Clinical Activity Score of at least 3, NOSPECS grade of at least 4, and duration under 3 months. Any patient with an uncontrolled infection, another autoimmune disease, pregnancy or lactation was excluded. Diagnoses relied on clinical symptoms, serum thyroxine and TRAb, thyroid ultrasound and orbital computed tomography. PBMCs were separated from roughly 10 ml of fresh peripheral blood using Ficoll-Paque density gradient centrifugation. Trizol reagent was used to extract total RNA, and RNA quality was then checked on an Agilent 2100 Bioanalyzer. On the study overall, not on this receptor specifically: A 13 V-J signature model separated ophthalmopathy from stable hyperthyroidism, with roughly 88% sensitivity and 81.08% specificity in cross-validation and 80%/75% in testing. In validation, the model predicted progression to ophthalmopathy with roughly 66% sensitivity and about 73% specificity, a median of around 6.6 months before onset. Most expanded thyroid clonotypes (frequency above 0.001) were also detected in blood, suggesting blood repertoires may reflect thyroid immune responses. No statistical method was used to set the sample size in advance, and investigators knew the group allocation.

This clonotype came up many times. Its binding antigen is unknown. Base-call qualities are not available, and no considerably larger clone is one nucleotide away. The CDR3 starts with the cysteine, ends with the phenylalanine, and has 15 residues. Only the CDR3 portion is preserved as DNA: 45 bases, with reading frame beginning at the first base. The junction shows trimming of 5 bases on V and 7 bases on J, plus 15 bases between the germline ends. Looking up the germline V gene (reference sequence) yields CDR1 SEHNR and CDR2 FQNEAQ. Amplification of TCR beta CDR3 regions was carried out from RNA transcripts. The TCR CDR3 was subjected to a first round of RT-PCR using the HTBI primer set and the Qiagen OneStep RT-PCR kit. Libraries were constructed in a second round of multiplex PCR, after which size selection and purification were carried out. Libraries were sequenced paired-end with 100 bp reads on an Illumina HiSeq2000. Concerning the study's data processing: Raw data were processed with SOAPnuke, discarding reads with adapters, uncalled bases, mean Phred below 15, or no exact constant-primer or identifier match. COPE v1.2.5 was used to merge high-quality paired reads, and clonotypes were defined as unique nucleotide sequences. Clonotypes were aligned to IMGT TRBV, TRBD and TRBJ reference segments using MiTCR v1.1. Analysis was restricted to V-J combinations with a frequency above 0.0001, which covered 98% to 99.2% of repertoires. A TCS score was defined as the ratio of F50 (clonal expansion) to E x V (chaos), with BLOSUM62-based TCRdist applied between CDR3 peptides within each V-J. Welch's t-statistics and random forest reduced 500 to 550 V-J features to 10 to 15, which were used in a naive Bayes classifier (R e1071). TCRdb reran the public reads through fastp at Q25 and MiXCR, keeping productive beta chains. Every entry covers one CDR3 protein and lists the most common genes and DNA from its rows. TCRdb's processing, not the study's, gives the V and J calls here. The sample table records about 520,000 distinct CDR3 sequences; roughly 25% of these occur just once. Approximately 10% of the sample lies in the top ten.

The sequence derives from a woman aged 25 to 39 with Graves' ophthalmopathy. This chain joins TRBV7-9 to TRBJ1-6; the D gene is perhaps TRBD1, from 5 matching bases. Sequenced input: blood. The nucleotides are TGTGCCAGCAGCCTCGTCGGGGGGGTCAATTCACCCCTCCACTTT. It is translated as CASSLVGGVNSPLHF.